This T cell receptor (beta chain) was recorded in a study of blood T cell repertoires in COVID-19. Authors' processing steps: Amplification with reference gene primers provided the estimates of nucleated cell counts. Produced via immunoSEQ multiplex PCR; TCRdb's table is partial and in-frame only. That table furnishes V, J and clone size, whereas the DNA furnished D and trimming. The sample gives 70,000 or so clones, approximately 86% of which show up once; approximately 17% is in the top ten. This CDR3 is built from 15 residues. Germline CDR1 and CDR2: SNHLY and FYNNEI. V gave up 6 bases and J gave up 3 bases; unmatched junction bases: 5.

The sample comprised peripheral blood. The clonotype originates from a middle-aged man with COVID-19, enrolled during active disease. The chain links TRBV2 to TRBJ2-3; 11 bases align to TRBD1. DNA of the CDR3: TGTGCCAGCAGACAAGGGACAGGGGGTACAGATACGCAGTATTTT. It translates to CASRQGTGGTDTQYF.